A selection of T cell receptor beta chains follows, all from one sample in a study of T cell responses to AZD1222 COVID-19 vaccine. The protocol was immunoSEQ multiplex PCR, while the TCRdb copy is restricted to in-frame clones and leaves out a portion. The data hold fewer than 110,000 clones, with roughly 85% observed a single time. Source: peripheral blood, taken 28 days after the second AZD1222 dose. These receptors came from an adult who received the AZD1222 COVID-19 vaccine. CDR3s include the opening cysteine and the closing phenylalanine or tryptophan. A D gene is named only where the DNA matches it firmly. Only some rows state a clone size, as once, few, many or a class for expanded clones.

clone_size	d_call	j_call	v_call	cdr3_aa	cdr3_nt
-	-	TRBJ2-1	TRBV9	CASNPGSYNEQFF	TGTGCCAGCAATCCGGGGTCCTACAATGAGCAGTTCTTC
many	-	TRBJ1-1	TRBV11-3	CASSLDGASTEAFF	TGTGCCAGCAGCTTAGACGGGGCCAGCACTGAAGCTTTCTTT
-	-	TRBJ2-7	TRBV7-9	CASSLVGYEQYF	TGTGCCAGCAGCTTAGTGGGATACGAGCAGTACTTC
-	-	TRBJ1-5	TRBV6-5	CASRVGQAERPQHF	TGTGCCAGCAGGGTCGGGCAGGCCGAGCGGCCCCAGCATTTT
-	TRBD1	TRBJ1-2	TRBV29-1	CSVRRTGKFSSSGFGYTF	TGCAGCGTTCGTAGGACAGGCAAATTTTCCTCTTCGGGGTTTGGCTACACCTTC
-	TRBD1	TRBJ2-2	TRBV11-2	CASRSGGQGSTGELFF	TGTGCCAGCAGATCCGGCGGACAGGGTAGCACCGGGGAGCTGTTTTTT
-	-	TRBJ1-2	TRBV7-2	CASSPGTVWGYTF	TGTGCCAGCAGCCCCGGGACTGTTTGGGGCTACACCTTC
-	-	TRBJ2-7	TRBV29-1	CSVEARVLQGYEQYF	TGCAGCGTTGAAGCTAGGGTCTTACAGGGATACGAGCAGTACTTC
-	TRBD1	TRBJ1-1	TRBV9	CASSARDRSTEAFF	TGTGCCAGCAGCGCTAGGGACAGGTCCACTGAAGCTTTCTTT
-	-	TRBJ1-2	TRBV19	CASSMADYGYTF	TGTGCCAGTAGTATGGCTGACTATGGCTACACCTTC
-	TRBD1	TRBJ1-2	TRBV5-1	CASSIIPNGQGSYGYTF	TGCGCCAGCAGCATCATCCCAAATGGACAGGGGAGCTATGGCTACACCTTC
-	TRBD2	TRBJ2-4	TRBV5-1	CASSPVIAGGPFPHIQYF	TGCGCCAGCAGCCCAGTGATAGCGGGGGGGCCTTTCCCCCACATTCAGTACTTC
-	-	TRBJ1-1	TRBV28	CASSLWNTEAFF	TGTGCCAGCAGTTTATGGAACACTGAAGCTTTCTTT
-	TRBD1	TRBJ1-1	TRBV27	CASQGQGRPQRTEAFF	TGTGCCAGCCAAGGACAGGGGAGGCCCCAACGAACTGAAGCTTTCTTT
-	TRBD1	TRBJ1-1	TRBV7-9	CASSSRQGPWTEAFF	TGTGCCAGCAGCTCACGACAGGGACCGTGGACTGAAGCTTTCTTT
-	TRBD2	TRBJ2-2	TRBV11-2	CASSIPGGGLNTGELFF	TGTGCCAGCAGCATCCCGGGAGGAGGTCTGAACACCGGGGAGCTGTTTTTT